The T cell receptor (beta chain) described here comes from a study of T cells in Graves' hyperthyroidism and ophthalmopathy. CDR1 is SGHRS and CDR2 is YFSETQ in the germline V gene. V shed 4 bases and J 6 bases; nucleotides not matched to a gene: 11. There are 17 residues in the CDR3. Regions amplified from RNA transcripts were the TCR beta CDR3 regions. The HTBI primer set was used in a first-round RT-PCR of the TCR CDR3. TCRdb re-called the multiplex PCR reads through MiXCR, storing one row per CDR3 protein. The sample includes roughly 500,000 distinct CDR3 sequences, 11% to 15% of them seen just once.

This receptor was taken from a woman in her 30s with Graves' hyperthyroidism that later progressed to Graves' ophthalmopathy. Sequences were obtained from blood. The chain is built from TRBV5-1 and TRBJ2-1; TRBD2 matches 12 bases. CDR3 protein: CASSPRLAGEGGNEQFF. The CDR3 coding sequence is TGCGCCAGCAGCCCCCGACTAGCGGGAGAGGGGGGCAATGAGCAGTTCTTC.